A selection of T cell receptor beta chains follows, all from one sample in a study of cytomegalovirus exposure and HLA in healthy donors. Repertoires were generated with immunoSEQ multiplex PCR, while TCRdb's copy carries only in-frame clones and drops some. The repertoire holds about 100,000 clones, with under 90% as singletons. The sequencing sample was made of PBMCs. The receptors were sampled from an older woman in good health and CMV-seropositive. The CDR3 runs from the conserved cysteine through the conserved F or W. D genes are given only for firm matches. Rows may omit the clone size; those that give it use once, few, many or a size class.

clone_size j_call d_call v_call cdr3_aa cdr3_nt
- TRBJ1-1 - TRBV20-1 CSFKRETEAFF TGCAGTTTTAAACGAGAGACTGAAGCTTTCTTT
- TRBJ2-1 - TRBV18 CASSPADEQFF TGTGCCAGCTCACCAGCGGATGAGCAGTTCTTC
- TRBJ2-1 TRBD1 TRBV15 CATSSHPSGTGPYNEQFF TGTGCCACCAGCTCCCATCCCTCCGGGACAGGCCCCTACAATGAGCAGTTCTTC
- TRBJ2-7 - TRBV18 CASSPLSGESEQYF TGTGCCAGCTCACCACTATCTGGGGAGTCCGAGCAGTACTTC
few TRBJ2-1 TRBD1 TRBV5-1 CASSMGQGKSDEQFF TGCGCCAGCAGCATGGGACAGGGGAAATCGGATGAGCAGTTCTTC
- TRBJ2-4 TRBD2 TRBV6-5 CASSMGLVGSIQYF TGTGCCAGCAGTATGGGACTAGTAGGTAGTATTCAGTACTTC
- TRBJ2-2 TRBD1 TRBV10-3 CAIQGRGRTGELFF TGTGCCATCCAGGGCAGGGGGCGCACCGGGGAGCTGTTTTTT
- TRBJ1-1 TRBD1 TRBV7-3 CASRDREGTEAFF TGTGCCAGCAGGGACAGGGAGGGCACTGAAGCTTTCTTT
- TRBJ2-2 TRBD2 TRBV7-2 CASSFSGSGELFF TGTGCCAGCAGCTTTAGCGGGAGCGGGGAGCTGTTTTTT
few TRBJ1-1 - TRBV10-2 CASNSRELGTEAFF TGCGCCAGCAATTCCAGGGAATTAGGCACTGAAGCTTTCTTT
- TRBJ2-4 TRBD2 TRBV28 CAGSPRTSGLKNIQYF TGTGCCGGCAGTCCGAGGACTAGCGGTCTCAAAAACATTCAGTACTTC
- TRBJ1-2 - TRBV7-2 CASSPGWSYGYTF TGTGCCAGCTCTCCGGGGTGGAGCTATGGCTACACCTTC
- TRBJ1-5 - TRBV7-2 CASSHGYGGRGNQPQHF TGTGCCAGCAGCCACGGGTATGGGGGGAGAGGCAATCAGCCCCAGCATTTT
- TRBJ2-5 TRBD2 TRBV4-1 CASSRLAGPRETQYF TGCGCCAGCAGCCGATTAGCGGGCCCGCGGGAGACCCAGTACTTC
- TRBJ2-3 TRBD2 TRBV11-2 CASSPDSSGSGTQYF TGTGCCAGCAGCCCAGACTCTAGCGGGAGCGGTACGCAGTATTTT
- TRBJ2-7 - TRBV29-1 CSVEDRRRSYEQYF TGCAGCGTTGAAGATCGTCGCAGGTCCTACGAGCAGTACTTC
- TRBJ2-7 - TRBV19 CASSIGAGEQYF TGTGCCAGTAGTATTGGCGCAGGCGAGCAGTACTTC
- TRBJ2-7 - TRBV4-1 CASSMEWPSVYEQYF TGCGCCAGCAGCATGGAGTGGCCTAGTGTCTACGAGCAGTACTTC
- TRBJ2-2 TRBD1 TRBV7-9 CASSLRGLGTGELFF TGTGCCAGCAGCTTAAGGGGGCTGGGCACCGGGGAGCTGTTTTTT
- TRBJ2-5 - TRBV30 CAWRAGVNRETQYF TGTGCCTGGAGAGCGGGTGTGAATCGGGAGACCCAGTACTTC
- TRBJ1-1 - TRBV20-1 CSARGYTEAFF TGCAGTGCCAGGGGATACACTGAAGCTTTCTTT
- TRBJ1-3 - TRBV2 CASSGAASGNTIYF TGTGCCAGCAGTGGGGCAGCCTCTGGAAACACCATATATTTT
- TRBJ1-5 - TRBV6-1 CASSALSLPQHF TGTGCCAGCAGTGCCCTAAGTCTGCCCCAGCATTTT
few TRBJ2-7 - TRBV6-1 CASGIVGSKQYF TGTGCCAGCGGGATAGTCGGGAGTAAGCAGTACTTC
- TRBJ2-2 TRBD1 TRBV7-9 CASSAGGADTGELFF TGTGCCAGCAGCGCAGGGGGCGCGGACACCGGGGAGCTGTTTTTT
- TRBJ2-5 TRBD2 TRBV7-3 CASSLLSGSQETQYF TGTGCCAGCAGCTTGCTTAGCGGGAGTCAAGAGACCCAGTACTTC
- TRBJ1-2 - TRBV11-2 CASSLNPGVDYGYTF TGTGCCAGCAGCTTAAACCCAGGGGTGGACTATGGCTACACCTTC
- TRBJ2-3 TRBD1 TRBV5-4 CASSLRQGVTDTQYF TGTGCCAGCAGCTTGCGACAGGGGGTAACAGATACGCAGTATTTT
- TRBJ2-1 - TRBV9 CASSPEGRPYNEQFF TGTGCCAGCAGCCCGGAAGGGAGGCCCTACAATGAGCAGTTCTTC
- TRBJ2-1 - TRBV5-1 CASSRAETRPNEQFF TGCGCCAGCAGCCGAGCGGAAACACGCCCCAATGAGCAGTTCTTC
- TRBJ2-2 - TRBV7-3 CASSLGGAHTGELFF TGTGCCAGCAGCTTAGGGGGGGCGCACACCGGGGAGCTGTTTTTT
- TRBJ1-2 - TRBV5-6 CASSPNVGRVYGYTF TGTGCCAGCAGCCCCAACGTGGGCAGGGTCTATGGCTACACCTTC
- TRBJ2-7 - TRBV19 CASDTGLLSAEQYF TGTGCCAGTGATACCGGGTTACTCTCCGCCGAGCAGTACTTC
- TRBJ1-5 TRBD1 TRBV5-4 CASSFGGQQNQPQHF TGTGCCAGCAGCTTCGGGGGACAGCAGAATCAGCCCCAGCATTTT
- TRBJ1-1 - TRBV2 CASSDWKIWRNTEAFF TGTGCCAGCAGTGACTGGAAGATTTGGAGAAACACTGAAGCTTTCTTT
- TRBJ2-5 TRBD2 TRBV18 CASSPPSLAGVETQYF TGTGCCAGCTCACCACCGTCACTAGCGGGAGTTGAGACCCAGTACTTC
- TRBJ2-2 TRBD2 TRBV9 CASSSGGGILTGELFF TGTGCCAGCAGCTCCGGGGGGGGGATTCTTACCGGGGAGCTGTTTTTT
few TRBJ1-1 TRBD1 TRBV6-5 CASRTVGGVFEAFF TGTGCCAGCAGGACAGTAGGGGGCGTGTTTGAAGCTTTCTTT
- TRBJ1-2 - TRBV2 CASRRGVANYGYTF TGTGCCAGCAGGCGGGGAGTAGCTAACTATGGCTACACCTTC
- TRBJ1-5 - TRBV6-5 CASSAGHSNQPQHF TGTGCCAGCAGTGCAGGCCATAGCAATCAGCCCCAGCATTTT
- TRBJ1-2 TRBD1 TRBV18 CASSPGQGLYGYTF TGTGCCAGCTCACCCGGACAGGGGCTTTATGGCTACACCTTC
- TRBJ1-6 - TRBV30 CAWRDQGASPLHF TGTGCCTGGAGGGATCAGGGTGCTTCACCCCTCCACTTT
- TRBJ1-2 - TRBV5-1 CASSSSGQNYGYTF TGCGCCAGCAGCTCATCCGGACAGAACTATGGCTACACCTTC
- TRBJ2-3 TRBD2 TRBV7-2 CASSSYAGGTDTQYF TGTGCCAGCAGCTCATATGCGGGAGGGACAGATACGCAGTATTTT
- TRBJ2-1 TRBD1 TRBV4-3 CASSHPGQGYEQFF TGCGCCAGCAGCCACCCGGGACAGGGTTATGAGCAGTTCTTC
- TRBJ2-1 TRBD2 TRBV6-4 CASSTSGSYNEQFF TGTGCCAGCAGTACTAGCGGCTCCTACAATGAGCAGTTCTTC